This T cell receptor (beta chain) was identified in a study of PD-L1 blockade in urothelial cancer. Looking at the study overall: Patients arrived having already received 0 to 3 prior chemotherapy regimens.

Here immunoSEQ multiplex PCR was the method, and the copy in TCRdb shows in-frame clones only, minus some. The repertoire holds roughly 30,000 clones, with about nine tenths as singletons. Of note for this clone: Its antigen is undetermined.

Indicated time point: peripheral blood 6 weeks after treatment start. Diagnoses among patients were locally advanced or metastatic urothelial carcinoma. Patients yielded 1 to 8 samples each, pretreatment and on-treatment. Study outcomes and limitations: The study found that durable-benefit patients expanded tumor-associated blood clones more at 3 weeks.

The material was PBMCs, obtained around atezolizumab (anti-PD-L1) treatment. This clonotype originated in a man older than 75 with urothelial cancer.

CDR3 sequence reads: CASSWQKNSYEQYF. The CDR3 DNA sequence: TGTGCCAGCAGTTGGCAGAAAAACTCCTACGAGCAGTACTTC. The chain combines TRBV6-5 with TRBJ2-7; D gene unclear. The V gene lost 4 bases and the J gene lost 0 bases, with 10 bases spanning the gap. Germline V gene sequence: CDR1 MNHEY, CDR2 SVGAGI. This CDR3 comprises 14 residues.